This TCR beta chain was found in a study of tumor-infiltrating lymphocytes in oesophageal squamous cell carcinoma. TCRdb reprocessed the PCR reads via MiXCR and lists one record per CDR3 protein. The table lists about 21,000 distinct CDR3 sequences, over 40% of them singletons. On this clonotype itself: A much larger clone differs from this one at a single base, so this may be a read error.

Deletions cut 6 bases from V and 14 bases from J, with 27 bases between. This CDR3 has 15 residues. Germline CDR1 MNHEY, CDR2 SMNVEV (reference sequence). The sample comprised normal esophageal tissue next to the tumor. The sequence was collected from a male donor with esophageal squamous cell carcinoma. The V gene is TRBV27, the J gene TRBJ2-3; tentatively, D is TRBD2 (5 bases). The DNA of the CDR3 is TGTGCCAGCAGCGACCCCAGTAGAGGTGCCGGGGAGCTGTATTTT. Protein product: CASSDPSRGAGELYF.